A selection of T cell receptor beta chains follows, all from one sample in a study of control samples from healthy donors and cancer patients. Sequencing used immunoSEQ multiplex PCR; TCRdb keeps in-frame clones, though not all of them. The table lists approximately 160,000 clones, about 94% of them singletons. What was sequenced was blood. All receptors come from a woman aged 55 to 70 in good health. Both conserved end residues are part of each CDR3. D genes are given only for firm matches. The listing skips clone size in some rows; elsewhere it reads once, few, many or a size class.

j_call: TRBJ1-5; d_call: -; v_call: TRBV6-2/TRBV6-3; clone_size: -; cdr3_aa: CASGPTTAYQPQHF; cdr3_nt: TGTGCCAGCGGCCCAACTACCGCGTATCAGCCCCAGCATTTT
j_call: TRBJ1-2; d_call: -; v_call: TRBV5-5; clone_size: -; cdr3_aa: CASSLEVGVVYGYTF; cdr3_nt: TGTGCCAGCAGCTTGGAAGTGGGCGTGGTCTATGGCTACACCTTC
j_call: TRBJ2-7; d_call: -; v_call: TRBV6-1; clone_size: few; cdr3_aa: CASSDAPGVVYEQYF; cdr3_nt: TGTGCCAGCAGTGATGCTCCAGGGGTCGTCTACGAGCAGTACTTC
j_call: TRBJ1-1; d_call: -; v_call: TRBV5-5; clone_size: -; cdr3_aa: CASSLQSMNTEAFF; cdr3_nt: TGTGCCAGCAGCTTACAGTCCATGAACACTGAAGCTTTCTTT
j_call: TRBJ1-5; d_call: TRBD1; v_call: TRBV4-2; clone_size: -; cdr3_aa: CASSQAGGAGNQPQHF; cdr3_nt: TGTGCCAGCAGCCAAGCAGGGGGCGCAGGCAATCAGCCCCAGCATTTT
j_call: TRBJ2-3; d_call: -; v_call: TRBV7-3; clone_size: few; cdr3_aa: CASSWAGADTQYF; cdr3_nt: TGTGCCAGCAGCTGGGCCGGGGCAGATACGCAGTATTTT
j_call: TRBJ2-2; d_call: -; v_call: TRBV27; clone_size: once; cdr3_aa: CASSLQTGTGELFF; cdr3_nt: TGTGCCAGCAGTTTGCAAACGGGAACCGGGGAGCTGTTTTTT
j_call: TRBJ1-3; d_call: -; v_call: TRBV4-3; clone_size: -; cdr3_aa: CASSQAVLSGNTIYF; cdr3_nt: TGCGCCAGCAGCCAAGCTGTCCTCTCTGGAAACACCATATATTTT
j_call: TRBJ1-1; d_call: -; v_call: TRBV7-9; clone_size: -; cdr3_aa: CASSHSGTPLTPEAFF; cdr3_nt: TGTGCCAGCAGCCATTCCGGGACTCCCTTAACCCCTGAAGCTTTCTTT
j_call: TRBJ1-2; d_call: TRBD1; v_call: TRBV9; clone_size: -; cdr3_aa: CASSVAEGANYGYTF; cdr3_nt: TGTGCCAGCAGCGTAGCTGAGGGGGCGAACTATGGCTACACCTTC
j_call: TRBJ1-3; d_call: TRBD1; v_call: TRBV7-2; clone_size: -; cdr3_aa: CASSYTGGPGNTIYF; cdr3_nt: TGTGCCAGCAGCTATACAGGGGGCCCTGGAAACACCATATATTTT
j_call: TRBJ1-3; d_call: -; v_call: TRBV19; clone_size: -; cdr3_aa: CASSFYSGNTIYF; cdr3_nt: TGTGCCAGTAGTTTTTACTCTGGAAACACCATATATTTT
j_call: TRBJ1-1; d_call: -; v_call: TRBV5-1; clone_size: -; cdr3_aa: CASSLTSGMNTEAFF; cdr3_nt: TGCGCCAGCAGCTTAACCTCAGGGATGAACACTGAAGCTTTCTTT
j_call: TRBJ1-2; d_call: -; v_call: TRBV6-2/TRBV6-3; clone_size: -; cdr3_aa: CASSYNEGIRYGYTF; cdr3_nt: TGTGCCAGCAGTTATAATGAAGGAATCCGATATGGCTACACCTTC
j_call: TRBJ2-7; d_call: TRBD2; v_call: TRBV28; clone_size: -; cdr3_aa: CASSRAGPGSYEQYF; cdr3_nt: TGTGCCAGCAGTCGAGCGGGACCGGGCTCCTACGAGCAGTACTTC
j_call: TRBJ1-1; d_call: -; v_call: TRBV7-8; clone_size: -; cdr3_aa: CASSFPGVVTEAFF; cdr3_nt: TGTGCCAGCAGCTTTCCCGGGGTGGTCACTGAAGCTTTCTTT
j_call: TRBJ1-1; d_call: TRBD1; v_call: TRBV2; clone_size: -; cdr3_aa: CASRTGTEAFF; cdr3_nt: TGTGCCAGCAGGACAGGGACCGAAGCTTTCTTT
j_call: TRBJ2-6; d_call: -; v_call: TRBV3-1/TRBV3-2; clone_size: -; cdr3_aa: CASSQRTLSGANVLTF; cdr3_nt: TGTGCCAGCAGCCAACGTACGCTCTCTGGGGCCAACGTCCTGACTTTC
j_call: TRBJ2-2; d_call: TRBD2; v_call: TRBV5-4; clone_size: -; cdr3_aa: CASSLTSGTGELFF; cdr3_nt: TGTGCCAGCAGCTTGACTAGCGGCACCGGGGAGCTGTTTTTT
j_call: TRBJ1-6; d_call: TRBD1; v_call: TRBV6-6; clone_size: -; cdr3_aa: CASKRDRDNSPLHF; cdr3_nt: TGTGCCAGCAAAAGGGACAGAGATAATTCACCCCTCCACTTT
j_call: TRBJ2-2; d_call: -; v_call: TRBV6-1; clone_size: -; cdr3_aa: CASSESGPGELFF; cdr3_nt: TGTGCCAGCAGTGAAAGCGGTCCCGGGGAGCTGTTTTTT
j_call: TRBJ2-1; d_call: TRBD2; v_call: TRBV11-3; clone_size: -; cdr3_aa: CASSLDRQTSGGKREQFF; cdr3_nt: TGTGCCAGCAGCTTAGATCGCCAGACTAGCGGGGGGAAAAGGGAGCAGTTCTTC
j_call: TRBJ1-3; d_call: TRBD1; v_call: TRBV23-1; clone_size: -; cdr3_aa: CASSQMTGAALHDSGNTIYF; cdr3_nt: TGCGCCAGCAGTCAAATGACAGGGGCCGCCCTCCATGACTCTGGAAACACCATATATTTT
j_call: TRBJ1-5; d_call: TRBD1; v_call: TRBV4-3; clone_size: -; cdr3_aa: CASSQSRHGQGDQPQHF; cdr3_nt: TGCGCCAGCAGCCAATCCAGACACGGACAGGGGGATCAGCCCCAGCATTTT
j_call: TRBJ2-6; d_call: -; v_call: TRBV27; clone_size: many; cdr3_aa: CASSFQTVSGANVLTF; cdr3_nt: TGTGCCAGCAGTTTCCAGACAGTATCTGGGGCCAACGTCCTGACTTTC